This TCR beta chain appears in the sequencing data of a study of cytomegalovirus exposure and HLA in healthy donors. In the study overall: Clustering assigned about 80% of the approximately 400 genotyped donors to the Caucasian-associated ancestry cluster. Whole-study findings and limits: In most subjects, TCR beta sequences reportedly gave accurate predictions of HLA-A and HLA-B alleles. Immune exposure was documented only through CMV serostatus.

At the time of sampling, donors were nominally healthy, though unrecorded immune exposures were likely. This clone was observed a handful of times. What it binds is not known. It was with 60 Vbeta and 13 Jbeta primers that the PCR ran. The protocol was immunoSEQ multiplex PCR, while the TCRdb copy is restricted to in-frame clones and leaves out a portion. There are 69,000 or so clones in the sample; roughly three quarters occur only once, and over 2.5% lies in the top ten. This CDR3 region has 13 residues. The V end lost 3 bases, the J end lost 3 bases, and 5 bases lay between the germline ends. Germline assignment: CDR1 MRHNA and CDR2 SNTAGT.

This chain links TRBV6-4 with TRBJ2-2; D might be TRBD1 (5 bases). The sample was PBMCs. The sequence was obtained from a man aged 18 to 30 in good health and CMV-seronegative. Here the CDR3 reads CASSEGDTGELFF. DNA of the CDR3: TGTGCCAGCAGTGAAGGGGACACCGGGGAGCTGTTTTTT.